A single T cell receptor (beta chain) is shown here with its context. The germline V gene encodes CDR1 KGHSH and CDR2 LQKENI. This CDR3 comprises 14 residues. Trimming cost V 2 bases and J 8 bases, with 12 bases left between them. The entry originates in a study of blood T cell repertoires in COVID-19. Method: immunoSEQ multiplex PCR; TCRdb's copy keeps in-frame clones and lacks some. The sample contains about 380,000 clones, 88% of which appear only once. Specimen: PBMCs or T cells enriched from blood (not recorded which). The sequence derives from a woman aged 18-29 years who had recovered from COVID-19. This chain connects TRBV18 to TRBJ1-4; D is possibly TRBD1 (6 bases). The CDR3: CASSPGAGEEKLFF. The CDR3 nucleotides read TGTGCCAGCTCACCAGGGGCAGGGGAAGAAAAACTGTTTTTT.